The sequence of this T cell receptor (beta chain) was determined in a study of T cells in Graves' hyperthyroidism and ophthalmopathy. Study findings and constraints: Stable hyperthyroidism and ophthalmopathy were separated using 13 V-J signatures. Most thyroid clonotypes that were expanded above 0.001 also turned up in blood.

The V end lost 0 bases, the J end lost 5 bases, and 10 bases lay between the germline ends. Germline loops: CDR1 MGHRA, CDR2 YSYEKL. The CDR3 loop spans 14 amino acids. This clonotype was detected a few times. What it binds is unknown. Amplification of TCR beta CDR3 regions used RNA as the template. Initially, a first-round RT-PCR of the TCR CDR3 employed the HTBI primer set. From the multiplex PCR reads, TCRdb called clonotypes with MiXCR, one entry per CDR3 protein. This sample has some 490,000 distinct CDR3 sequences, with approximately 23% found just once. The sequenced sample was blood. V is TRBV4-1 and J is TRBJ2-5; tentatively, D is TRBD2 (6 bases). This receptor was identified in a woman between 65 and 79 years old with Graves' ophthalmopathy. DNA of the CDR3: TGCGCCAGCAGCCAAGATGGCGGGATCGAGACCCAGTACTTC. Its protein product is CASSQDGGIETQYF.